What follows are 16 T cell receptor beta chains derived from one specimen sequenced in a study of T cell repertoires in ileal Crohn's disease. Sequenced by immunoSEQ multiplex PCR; TCRdb stores in-frame clones only, minus some. The sample yields approximately 15,000 clones, roughly 80% seen once. The source material was ileal tissue. Receptors were obtained from an adult with Crohn's disease.

The gene calls are TRBV28 and TRBJ1-1, with D maybe TRBD1 (6 bases). This CDR3 contains 15 residues. Germline CDR1 is MDHEN and CDR2 is SYDVKM. V dropped 7 bases and J dropped 0 bases, with 15 bases sitting between them. The CDR3 protein is CASKAGGALNTEAFF. CDR3 DNA: TGTGCCAGCAAAGCGGGGGGCGCCTTGAACACTGAAGCTTTCTTT.

The rearrangement uses TRBV7-8 and TRBJ1-6; D is unresolved. Germline V gene data show CDR1 as SGHVS and CDR2 as FQNEAQ. The CDR3 has 18 amino acids. V was trimmed by 2 bases and J by 7 bases, leaving 21 bases between them. CDR3 amino acids: CASSLSIMGASGNSPLHF. Here the CDR3 DNA reads TGTGCCAGCAGCTTATCTATAATGGGTGCGTCGGGGAATTCACCCCTCCACTTT.

This clone was seen only a few times. V is TRBV7-2 and J is TRBJ1-3, with 8 bases matching TRBD1. The CDR3 runs to 19 residues. The germline V gene encodes CDR1 SGHTA and CDR2 FQGNSA. Trimming took 1 base from V and 6 from J; bases not matched to a gene: 17. In nucleotides, the CDR3 is TGTGCCAGCAGCTTAGTAGGAGGGGCAGGACAGGGCAAAGCAAACACCATATATTTT. It codes for CASSLVGGAGQGKANTIYF.

This clone rates as medium-sized. Other DNA sequences in the sample encode the same CDR3. The chain combines TRBV28 with TRBJ1-5; tentatively, D is TRBD1 (6 bases). The CDR3 length is 14 residues. Looked up from germline, CDR1 is MDHEN and CDR2 is SYDVKM. V lost 7 bases and J lost 2, with 12 bases in between. CDR3 DNA: TGTGCCAGCACCCGTAGACAGGGCAATCAGCCCCAGCATTTT. It yields the protein CASTRRQGNQPQHF. Full variable domain (remainder filled in from reference TRBV28 and TRBJ1-5): DVKVTQSSRYLVKRTGEKVFLECVQDMDHENMFWYRQDPGLGLRLIYFSYDVKMKEKGDIPEGYSVSREKKERFSLILESASTNQTSMYLCASTRRQGNQPQHFGDGTRLSIL.

The V and J genes are TRBV11-2 and TRBJ2-1; 9 positions match TRBD2. The V and J ends lost 0 bases and 6 bases, in that order; junction bases with no gene match: 6. The germline gives CDR1 SGHAT, CDR2 FQNNGV. The CDR3 totals 16 residues. CDR3 DNA sequence: TGTGCCAGCAGCTTAGACGCTGGCGGGGGGGCCAATGAGCAGTTCTTC. This gives the protein CASSLDAGGGANEQFF.

Regarding this clone: Other nucleotide sequences in the sample specify the same CDR3. The chain links TRBV25-1 to TRBJ1-6, with D perhaps TRBD1 (6 bases). The CDR3 runs to 14 residues. The germline V gene has CDR1 MGHDK and CDR2 SYGVNS. V was shortened by 2 bases and J by 7 bases, with 9 bases between the two germline ends. This CDR3 reads CASSEVQGNSPLHF. The CDR3 DNA follows: TGTGCCAGCAGTGAAGTACAGGGAAATTCACCCCTCCACTTT.

The V call is TRBV5-1, the J call TRBJ2-2, with a possible D match to TRBD1 (7 bases). Trimming took off 0 bases at V and 4 bases at J, with 10 bases between the two ends. CDR1 is SGHRS and CDR2 is YFSETQ in the germline V gene. The length of the CDR3 is 15 residues. CDR3 nucleotide sequence: TGCGCCAGCAGCTTGGGACAGGGAGGCACCGGGGAGCTGTTTTTT. This gives the protein CASSLGQGGTGELFF.

The rearrangement uses TRBV10-2 and TRBJ1-3; D perhaps matches TRBD1 (6 bases). V lost 2 bases and J lost 0, with 11 bases in between. This CDR3 spans 16 amino acids. Per the germline V gene, CDR1 is WSHSY and CDR2 is SAAADI. For the CDR3, the DNA is TGCGCCAGCAGTGAGGGGGGCCCCCGCTCTGGAAACACCATATATTTT. This translates into CASSEGGPRSGNTIYF.

The chain uses TRBV6-1 and TRBJ2-5; TRBD1 matches 9 bases. The CDR3 length is 14 residues. The J segment lost 3 bases and the V segment lost 8 bases, leaving 7 bases of the junction unmatched. Germline CDR1 MNHNS, CDR2 SASEGT. CDR3 coding DNA: TGTGCCAGCCTTACGACAGGGGGAAAAGAGACCCAGTACTTC. Translation: CASLTTGGKETQYF.

This chain uses TRBV5-1 with TRBJ1-5, with TRBD1 identical over 9 bases. Germline V gives CDR1 SGHRS, CDR2 YFSETQ. The CDR3 runs 16 residues. Trimming took 2 bases from V and 4 from J; bases not matched to a gene: 7. The CDR3 loop reads CASSLTGGGGNQPQHF. The DNA of the CDR3 is TGCGCCAGCAGCTTAACAGGGGGCGGAGGTAATCAGCCCCAGCATTTT.

The chain couples TRBV14 to TRBJ1-2, with 9 bases matching TRBD1. With V trimmed by 4 bases and J by 1 base, 7 bases remained unmatched. From germline, CDR1 is SGHDN and CDR2 FVKESK. The CDR3 covers 16 residues. CDR3 region: CASSPSGTGINYGYTF. In DNA form, the CDR3 reads TGTGCCAGCAGCCCAAGTGGGACAGGGATTAACTATGGCTACACCTTC.

The V and J genes are TRBV7-9 and TRBJ1-1; D is uncertain. Trimming took 3 bases from V and 2 from J, leaving 7 bases between them. The CDR3 is made up of 13 amino acids. Germline loops: CDR1 SEHNR, CDR2 FQNEAQ (reference sequence). CDR3 region: CASSLRSNTEAFF. CDR3 sequence (DNA): TGTGCCAGCAGCTTGAGGAGTAACACTGAAGCTTTCTTT.

V and J are TRBV30 and TRBJ1-6, with 9 bases matching TRBD1. Per germline, CDR1 GTSNPN and CDR2 SVGIG (reference sequence). The CDR3 has 15 residues. V was pared by 1 base and J by 8 bases, with 6 bases of the junction left unmatched. This CDR3 is CAWSAEDRGYSPLHF. The CDR3 DNA reads as TGTGCCTGGAGTGCCGAAGACAGGGGGTATTCACCCCTCCACTTT. Filled out from reference TRBV30 and TRBJ1-6, the complete variable domain reads SQTIHQWPATLVQPVGSPLSLECTVEGTSNPNLYWYRQAAGRGLQLLFYSVGIGQISSEVPQNLSASRPQDRQFILSSKKLLLSDSGFYLCAWSAEDRGYSPLHFGNGTRLTVT.

This clone has only a few counts. The rearrangement links TRBV10-2 to TRBJ1-2; possible D gene TRBD1, 5 bases. V lost 0 bases and J lost 8, with 13 bases in between. The CDR3 extends over 14 amino acids. Per germline, CDR1 WSHSY and CDR2 SAAADI. The CDR3 region has the DNA TGCGCCAGCAGTGAGTCGTCAGGGATGAGGGGCTACACCTTC. As protein: CASSESSGMRGYTF.

The chain combines TRBV5-4 with TRBJ1-2, with 7 bases matching TRBD1. Germline lookup yields CDR1 SGHNT and CDR2 YYREEE (reference sequence). V dropped 5 bases and J dropped 5; count of bases not matched to a gene: 12. The CDR3 is 15 amino acids. The CDR3 is CASRLTGDGEYGYTF. CDR3 nucleotides: TGTGCCAGCAGGTTAACAGGGGACGGGGAATATGGCTACACCTTC.

The chain couples TRBV2 to TRBJ2-1; 14 nucleotides match TRBD2. V lost 4 bases, J lost 6 bases, and 8 bases stayed unmatched. Germline CDR1 SNHLY, CDR2 FYNNEI. The CDR3 covers 17 residues. The CDR3 spells CASSAPRLAGGLNEQFF. CDR3 nucleotides: TGTGCCAGCAGTGCCCCCAGACTAGCGGGAGGGCTCAATGAGCAGTTCTTC.